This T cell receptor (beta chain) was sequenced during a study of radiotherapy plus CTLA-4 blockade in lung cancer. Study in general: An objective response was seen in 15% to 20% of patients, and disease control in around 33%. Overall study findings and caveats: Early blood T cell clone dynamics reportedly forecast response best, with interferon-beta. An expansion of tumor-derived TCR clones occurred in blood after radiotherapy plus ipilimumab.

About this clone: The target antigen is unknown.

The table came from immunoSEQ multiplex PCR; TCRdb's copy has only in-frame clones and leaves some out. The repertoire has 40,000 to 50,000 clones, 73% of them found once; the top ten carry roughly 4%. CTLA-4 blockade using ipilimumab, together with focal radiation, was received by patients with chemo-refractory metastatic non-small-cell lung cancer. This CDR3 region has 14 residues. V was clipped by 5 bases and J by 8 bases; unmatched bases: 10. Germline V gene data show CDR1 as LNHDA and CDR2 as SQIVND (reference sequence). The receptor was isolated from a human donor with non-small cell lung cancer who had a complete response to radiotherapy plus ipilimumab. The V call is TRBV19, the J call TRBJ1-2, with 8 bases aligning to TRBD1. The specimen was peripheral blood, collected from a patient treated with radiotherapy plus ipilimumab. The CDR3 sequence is CASSSADRGSGYTF. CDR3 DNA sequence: TGTGCCAGTAGTTCAGCTGACAGGGGCAGCGGCTACACCTTC. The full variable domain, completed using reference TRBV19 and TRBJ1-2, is DGGITQSPKYLFRKEGQNVTLSCEQNLNHDAMYWYRQDPGQGLRLIYYSQIVNDFQKGDIAEGYSVSREKKESFPLTVTSAQKNPTAFYLCASSSADRGSGYTFGSGTRLTVV.